The next 28 T cell receptor beta chains were all read from a single sample in a study of CD8+CD57+ T cells in acquired aplastic anemia (dated by TCRdb to about 2018). The patients picked for sequencing were ones in whom flow cytometry had shown an expansion of CD8+CD57+ cells. This sample was sequenced with an Illumina HiSeq 2000. Genomic DNA served as template for TCR beta VDJ combination and CDR3 sequence profiling. The public sequencing data were trimmed at Q25 with fastp and processed into clonotypes with MiXCR by TCRdb, which kept only in-frame beta chains. Rows are combined by CDR3 protein, so each entry shows the most common genes and DNA. Counted in this sample were some 200,000 distinct CDR3 sequences; approximately 48% of them appeared once. The ten most abundant clones make up approximately 9.4% of the sample. Sequenced sample: sorted CD4+, CD8+, or CD8+CD57+ T cells (not recorded which) from PBMCs. The receptor source for this set is a human donor with aplastic anemia.

The chain combines TRBV7-9 with TRBJ1-2; D unresolved. CDR1 and CDR2 from the germline V gene are SEHNR and FQNEAQ (reference sequence). V lost 1 base and J 8 bases, leaving 14 bases between the germline ends. The CDR3 runs 14 residues. CDR3: CASSLGPAGNGYTF. The CDR3 bases are TGTGCCAGCAGCTTAGGCCCAGCGGGGAACGGCTACACCTTC. The complete variable domain, with remaining parts taken from reference TRBV7-9 and TRBJ1-2, reads DTGVSQNPRHKITKRGQNVTFRCDPISEHNRLYWYRQTLGQGPEFLTYFQNEAQLEKSRLLSDRFSAERPKGSFSTLEIQRTEQGDSAMYLCASSLGPAGNGYTFGSGTRLTVV.

V is TRBV5-1 and J is TRBJ1-5; D is ambiguous. Between the trimmed V and J ends, which lost 7 bases and 3 bases, there was a span of 11 bases. This CDR3 is built from 13 residues. CDR1 is SGHRS and CDR2 is YFSETQ in the germline V gene. The CDR3 region has the DNA TGCGCCAGCGCGAGCGAACTCAATCAGCCCCAGCATTTT. This gives the protein CASASELNQPQHF.

The chain links TRBV6-1 to TRBJ1-1; D uncertain. The CDR3 loop spans 12 amino acids. V shed 7 bases and J shed 2 bases, with 8 bases lying between them. In germline, CDR1 is MNHNS, CDR2 SASEGT. The CDR3: CASIKHNTEAFF. In DNA form, the CDR3 reads TGTGCCAGCATCAAGCATAACACTGAAGCTTTCTTT.

Of note for this clonotype: This clone may be a read error of a much larger clone one base away. J is TRBJ1-2 and V is TRBV6-1; D gene ambiguous. Germline V CDR1 and CDR2: MNHNS, SASEGT. The CDR3 loop spans 12 amino acids. The CDR3 region is CASSETFYGHTF. CDR3 nucleotide sequence: TGTGCCAGCAGTGAGACCTTCTATGGCCACACCTTC.

On this clonotype: This may arise from a read error, as a much more abundant clone is one base away. DNA of the CDR3: TGCGCCAGCAGCAAGGCAGTAGGCTCAGATACGCAGTATTTT. Amino acid sequence: CASSKAVGSDTQYF. V gene TRBV5-1 combines with J gene TRBJ2-3; no firm D call. This CDR3 has 14 residues. CDR1 is SGHRS and CDR2 is YFSETQ in the germline V gene. Trimming took off 4 bases at V and 4 bases at J, with 13 bases between the two ends.

V gene TRBV19 combines with J gene TRBJ1-3, with D possibly matching TRBD1 (6 bases). CDR3 length: 15 residues. V shed 8 bases and J shed 4 bases, with 18 bases lying between them. Germline CDR1 and CDR2: LNHDA and SQIVND (reference sequence). The CDR3 DNA sequence: TGTGCCAGTCGACAGACAACAGGGCTAGGAAACACCATATATTTT. Amino acids: CASRQTTGLGNTIYF.

The chain couples TRBV12-3 or TRBV12-4 to TRBJ1-6; 9 nucleotides match TRBD1. Germline trimming cut 3 bases from V and 10 bases from J; bases unmatched to any gene: 7. The CDR3 is made up of 15 amino acids. CDR3: CASSFGGTGLSPLHF. In DNA, the CDR3 is TGTGCCAGCAGTTTTGGGGGGACAGGGTTGTCACCCCTCCACTTT.

This chain joins TRBV20-1 and TRBJ2-3, with 10 bases lining up with TRBD2. The CDR3 spans 20 residues. V lost 0 bases and J lost 2; bases outside the gene matches: 17. Germline assignment: CDR1 DFQATT and CDR2 SNEGSKA (reference sequence). In DNA, the CDR3 is TGCAGTGCTAGAGATCCATCAGGTTCACTTAGCGGGGGGCTCACAGATACGCAGTATTTT. It translates to CSARDPSGSLSGGLTDTQYF.

This chain joins TRBV29-1 and TRBJ2-3; a possible D gene is TRBD1 (5 bases). The germline CDR1 and CDR2 sequences are SQVTM and ANQGSEA. CDR3 length equals 11 residues. Deletions cut 7 bases from V and 1 base from J, with 6 bases between. The CDR3 nucleotides are TGCAGCGCACAGGGCACAGATACGCAGTATTTT. This codes for CSAQGTDTQYF.

V and J are TRBV7-2 and TRBJ2-7; 7 bases line up with TRBD1. CDR1 is SGHTA and CDR2 is FQGNSA in the germline V gene. V trimming: 5 bases; J trimming: 3 bases; junction bases outside the gene matches: 10. The CDR3 runs to 15 residues. The CDR3 spells CASSVTGQPGYEQYF. As DNA, the CDR3 is TGTGCCAGCAGCGTCACGGGACAGCCAGGCTACGAGCAGTACTTC.

The chain employs TRBV7-9 and TRBJ2-5; D is possibly TRBD1 (7 bases). CDR1 is SEHNR and CDR2 is FQNEAQ in the germline V gene (reference sequence). V was cut by 11 bases and J by 1 base, with 23 bases left in between. The CDR3 runs to 16 residues. CDR3 coding DNA: TGTGCCGGACGACAGGGAACGGGGGCGAGCCAAGAGACCCAGTACTTC. It yields the protein CAGRQGTGASQETQYF.

A single count supports this clonotype. V usage is TRBV29-1 and J usage is TRBJ1-2, with unresolved D. V was pared by 8 bases and J by 7 bases, with 11 bases between. Germline CDR1 SQVTM, CDR2 ANQGSEA. The CDR3 has 10 residues. The CDR3 nucleotides are TGCAGCCACGGATTGCCTGGCTACACCTTC. Protein sequence: CSHGLPGYTF.

The chain has TRBV25-1 and TRBJ2-1; a weak D match, TRBD2 (7 bases). V was trimmed by 4 bases and J by 5 bases, leaving 18 bases between them. The CDR3 runs 16 residues. In germline, CDR1 is MGHDK, CDR2 SYGVNS. The CDR3 DNA follows: TGTGCCAGCAGTGCTAGACGGGGGGCGACTCACAATGAGCAGTTCTTC. Its protein is CASSARRGATHNEQFF. Complete variable domain (other parts from reference TRBV25-1 and TRBJ2-1): EADIYQTPRYLVIGTGKKITLECSQTMGHDKMYWYQQDPGMELHLIHYSYGVNSTEKGDLSSESTVSRIRTEHFPLTLESARPSHTSQYLCASSARRGATHNEQFFGPGTRLTVL.

This clonotype was seen a handful of times. The CDR3 DNA reads as TGTGCCAGCAGCTTCGAACTCACCAATGAGCAGTTCTTC. Translated, it gives CASSFELTNEQFF. V gene TRBV7-9 combines with J gene TRBJ2-1; D call uncertain. V lost 3 bases, J lost 6 bases, and 9 bases lay in between. This CDR3 is 13 amino acids long. Per the germline V gene, CDR1 is SEHNR and CDR2 is FQNEAQ (reference sequence). The whole variable domain, remainder taken from reference TRBV7-9 and TRBJ2-1, is DTGVSQNPRHKITKRGQNVTFRCDPISEHNRLYWYRQTLGQGPEFLTYFQNEAQLEKSRLLSDRFSAERPKGSFSTLEIQRTEQGDSAMYLCASSFELTNEQFFGPGTRLTVL.

The rearrangement links TRBV15 to TRBJ1-1, with 7 bases aligning to TRBD1. CDR1 and CDR2 from the germline V gene are LNHNV and YYDKDF (reference sequence). The V segment lost 4 bases and the J segment 8 bases; nucleotides outside the gene matches: 10. The CDR3 is 14 residues long. The CDR3 sequence: CATSTRTGATEAFF. The CDR3 DNA reads as TGTGCCACCAGCACAAGGACAGGTGCCACCGAAGCTTTCTTT.

The CDR3 loop reads CASSGTLQGRNNEQFF. For the CDR3, the DNA is TGTGCCAGCAGCGGTACCTTACAGGGTAGGAACAATGAGCAGTTCTTC. V is TRBV11-2 and J is TRBJ2-1; a weak D match, TRBD1 (6 bases). The CDR3 loop spans 16 amino acids. Trimming left V 5 bases short and J 5 bases short, with 19 bases between. Germline-derived CDR1 and CDR2 are SGHAT and FQNNGV.

The genes are TRBV5-1 and TRBJ2-2; 8 positions match TRBD1. CDR3 size: 15 residues. Germline CDR1 is SGHRS and CDR2 is YFSETQ. The V gene end was trimmed by 4 bases and the J gene end by 6 bases; junction bases not matched to a gene: 8. CDR3 bases: TGCGCCAGCAGCCTACAGGGGGGAGTAGCCGGGGAGCTGTTTTTT. This encodes CASSLQGGVAGELFF.

Remarks on this clonotype: This may come from a read error, since a much larger clone is one base off. V and J are TRBV4-3 and TRBJ2-2, with 7 bases that match TRBD1. The CDR3 totals 15 residues. Germline V CDR1 and CDR2: LGHNA, YSLEER. CDR3 DNA sequence: TGCGCCAGCAGCAGGGGGACAGCGAACACCAGGGAGCTGTTTTTT. Amino acids: CASSRGTANTRELFF.

The gene calls are TRBV10-3 and TRBJ1-3, with D unresolved. This CDR3 is 16 amino acids long. CDR1 is ENHRY and CDR2 is SYGVKD in the germline V gene. The germline V and J ends were trimmed by 11 bases and 4 bases, with 24 bases remaining between them. The CDR3 nucleotides are TGTGCCGCCGTACCGGGAGACTATCTATCGGGAAACACCATATATTTT. Its protein product is CAAVPGDYLSGNTIYF.

This clonotype has a handful of counts. J is TRBJ1-5 and V is TRBV28; D unclear. V gave up 8 bases and J gave up 6 bases, with 14 bases separating them. Germline V gene sequence: CDR1 MDHEN, CDR2 SYDVKM. There are 13 residues in the CDR3. DNA for the CDR3: TGTGCCAGCCGACGGTGGGAGGGTCAGCCCCAGCATTTT. Its protein is CASRRWEGQPQHF.

Comments on this clonotype: A read error may produce the germline difference seen at one junction end. The genes are TRBV19 and TRBJ1-1; D gene unclear. The CDR3 consists of 14 residues. Per the germline V gene, CDR1 is LNHDA and CDR2 is SQIVND (reference sequence). The chain's CDR3 is CAGSIAHMNTEAFF. CDR3 DNA sequence: TGTGCCGGTAGTATAGCCCACATGAACACTGAAGCTTTCTTT.

In its sample, this clonotype was seen many times. This chain uses TRBV20-1 with TRBJ2-5; D not certain. The CDR3 runs 10 residues. The germline V gene has CDR1 DFQATT and CDR2 SNEGSKA (reference sequence). Trimming removed 4 bases from V and 2 bases from J, with 2 bases in between. The CDR3 loop reads CSATQETQYF. For the CDR3, the DNA is TGCAGTGCTACTCAAGAGACCCAGTACTTC.

This clonotype was picked up many times. The rearrangement links TRBV11-1 to TRBJ2-5, with 8 positions matching TRBD1. V dropped 1 base and J dropped 4; count of bases not matched to a gene: 8. This CDR3 contains 16 residues. Looked up from germline, CDR1 is SGHAT and CDR2 is FQDESV (reference sequence). CDR3 amino acids: CASSLGQGKVGETQYF. In DNA, the CDR3 is TGTGCCAGCAGCTTAGGACAGGGGAAGGTCGGAGAGACCCAGTACTTC. The full variable domain, in which reference TRBV11-1 and TRBJ2-5 provide the parts outside the CDR3, is EAEVAQSPRYKITEKSQAVAFWCDPISGHATLYWYRQILGQGPELLVQFQDESVVDDSQLPKDRFSAERLKGVDSTLKIQPAELGDSAMYLCASSLGQGKVGETQYFGPGTRLLVL.

V and J are TRBV29-1 and TRBJ1-1, with D maybe TRBD1 (6 bases). The CDR3 covers 11 residues. In germline, CDR1 is SQVTM, CDR2 ANQGSEA. The DNA of the CDR3 is TGCAGTCACAGGGAAAACACTGAAGCTTTCTTT. It translates to CSHRENTEAFF.

This clonotype was recorded many times. The V and J genes are TRBV5-8 and TRBJ1-1; no clear D gene. From germline, CDR1 is SGHTS and CDR2 YDEGEE. The CDR3 loop spans 14 amino acids. V lost 4 bases to trimming and J lost 6 bases, with 16 bases between them. This CDR3 reads CASSRELAQAEAFF. In DNA, the CDR3 is TGTGCCAGCAGCCGTGAACTGGCGCAGGCTGAAGCTTTCTTT.

This clonotype was recorded at least ten times. V gene TRBV19 combines with J gene TRBJ2-2; 9 positions agree with TRBD2. The CDR3 length is 13 residues. Germline-derived CDR1 and CDR2 are LNHDA and SQIVND (reference sequence). V lost 7 bases, J lost 5 bases, and 2 bases stayed unmatched. CDR3 bases: TGTGCCAGTAACCTAGCGGGAACCGGGGAGCTGTTTTTT. It encodes CASNLAGTGELFF.

The sample holds many counts of this clonotype. The chain recombines TRBV27 with TRBJ2-5; no definite D call. Looked up from germline, CDR1 is MNHEY and CDR2 is SMNVEV (reference sequence). The CDR3 extends over 13 amino acids. Trimming took 5 bases from V and 3 from J, leaving 10 bases between them. CDR3 amino acids: CASSTVGKETQYF. CDR3 in DNA: TGTGCCAGCAGTACGGTAGGTAAAGAGACCCAGTACTTC.

V usage is TRBV7-3 and J usage is TRBJ2-7; possible D gene TRBD1, 6 bases. Trimming removed 5 bases from V and 6 bases from J, with 14 bases in between. Germline CDR1 SGHTA, CDR2 FQGTGA. CDR3 length: 13 residues. The CDR3 bases are TGTGCCAGCAGCCAACAGGGTCGGTCCGAGCAGTACTTC. As protein: CASSQQGRSEQYF. The variable domain in full, completed from reference TRBV7-3 and TRBJ2-7, reads GAGVSQTPSNKVTEKGKYVELRCDPISGHTALYWYRQSLGQGPEFLIYFQGTGAADDSGLPNDRFFAVRPEGSVSTLKIQRTERGDSAVYLCASSQQGRSEQYFGPGTRLTVT.